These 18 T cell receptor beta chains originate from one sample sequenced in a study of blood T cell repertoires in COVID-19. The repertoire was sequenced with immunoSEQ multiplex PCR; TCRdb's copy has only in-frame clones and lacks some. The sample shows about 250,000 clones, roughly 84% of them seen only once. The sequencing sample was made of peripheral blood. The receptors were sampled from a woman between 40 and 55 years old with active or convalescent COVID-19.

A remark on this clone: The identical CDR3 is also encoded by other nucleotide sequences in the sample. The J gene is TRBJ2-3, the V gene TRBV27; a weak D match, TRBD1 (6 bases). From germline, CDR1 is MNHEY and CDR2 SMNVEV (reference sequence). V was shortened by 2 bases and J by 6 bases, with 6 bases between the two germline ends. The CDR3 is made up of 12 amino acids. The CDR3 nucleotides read TGTGCCAGCAGTTTAAGGGGGGATACGCAGTATTTT. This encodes CASSLRGDTQYF.

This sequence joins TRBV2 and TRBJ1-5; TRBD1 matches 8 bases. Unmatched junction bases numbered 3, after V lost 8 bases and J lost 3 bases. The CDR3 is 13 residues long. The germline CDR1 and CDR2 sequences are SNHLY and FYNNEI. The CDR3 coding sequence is TGTGCCAGCCGGACAGGGAACAATCAGCCCCAGCATTTT. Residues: CASRTGNNQPQHF.

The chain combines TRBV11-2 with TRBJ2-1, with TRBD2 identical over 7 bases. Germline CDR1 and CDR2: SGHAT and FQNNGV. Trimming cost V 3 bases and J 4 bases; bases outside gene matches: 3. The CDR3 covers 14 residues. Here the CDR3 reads CASSFGLVYNEQFF. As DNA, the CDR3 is TGTGCCAGCAGCTTTGGACTAGTATACAATGAGCAGTTCTTC.

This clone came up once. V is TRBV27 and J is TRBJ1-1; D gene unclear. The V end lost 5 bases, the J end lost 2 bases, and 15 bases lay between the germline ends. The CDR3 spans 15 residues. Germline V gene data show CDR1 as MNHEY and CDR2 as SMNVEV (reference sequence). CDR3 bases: TGTGCCAGCAGTCCGAGAAGCCGGGGTAACACTGAAGCTTTCTTT. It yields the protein CASSPRSRGNTEAFF.

The CDR3 protein is CASSFTQGHTEAFF. The CDR3, as DNA: TGTGCCAGCAGTTTTACACAGGGGCACACTGAAGCTTTCTTT. This chain connects TRBV28 to TRBJ1-1; 7 nucleotides match TRBD1. Looked up from germline, CDR1 is MDHEN and CDR2 is SYDVKM. This CDR3 is built from 14 residues. The ends lost 3 bases at V and 3 bases at J; junction bases unmatched: 4. Drawing the rest from reference TRBV28 and TRBJ1-1, the complete variable domain is DVKVTQSSRYLVKRTGEKVFLECVQDMDHENMFWYRQDPGLGLRLIYFSYDVKMKEKGDIPEGYSVSREKKERFSLILESASTNQTSMYLCASSFTQGHTEAFFGQGTRLTVV.

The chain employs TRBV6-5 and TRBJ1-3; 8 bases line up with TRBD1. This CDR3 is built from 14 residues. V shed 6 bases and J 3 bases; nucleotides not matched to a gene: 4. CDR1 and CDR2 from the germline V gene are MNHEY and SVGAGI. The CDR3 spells CASRDRAGGNTIYF. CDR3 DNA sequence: TGTGCCAGCAGGGACAGGGCGGGTGGAAACACCATATATTTT.

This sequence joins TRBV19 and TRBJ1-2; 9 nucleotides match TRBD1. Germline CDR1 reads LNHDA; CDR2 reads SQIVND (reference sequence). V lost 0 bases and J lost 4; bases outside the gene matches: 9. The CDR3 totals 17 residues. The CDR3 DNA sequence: TGTGCCAGTAGTATAGATTCCGCAAGGGACAGGGCCTATGGCTACACCTTC. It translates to CASSIDSARDRAYGYTF.

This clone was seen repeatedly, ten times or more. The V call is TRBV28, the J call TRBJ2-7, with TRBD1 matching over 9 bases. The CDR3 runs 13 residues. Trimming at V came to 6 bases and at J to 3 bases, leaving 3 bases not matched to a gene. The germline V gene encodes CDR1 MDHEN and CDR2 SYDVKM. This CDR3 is CASRTGGSYEQYV. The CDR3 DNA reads TGTGCCAGCAGAACAGGGGGCAGCTACGAGCAGTACGTC.

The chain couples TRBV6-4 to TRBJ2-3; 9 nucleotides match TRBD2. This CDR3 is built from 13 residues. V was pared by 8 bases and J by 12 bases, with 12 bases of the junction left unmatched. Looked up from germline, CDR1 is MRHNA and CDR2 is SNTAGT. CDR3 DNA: TGTGCCAGCGCACTAGCGGGTGAAGCTATTCAGTATTTT. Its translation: CASALAGEAIQYF.

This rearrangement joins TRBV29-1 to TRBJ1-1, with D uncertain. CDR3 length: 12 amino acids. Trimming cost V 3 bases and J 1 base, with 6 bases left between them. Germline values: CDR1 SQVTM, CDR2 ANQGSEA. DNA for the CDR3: TGCAGCGTTGAGGGCCGGAACACTGAAGCTTTCTTT. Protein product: CSVEGRNTEAFF.

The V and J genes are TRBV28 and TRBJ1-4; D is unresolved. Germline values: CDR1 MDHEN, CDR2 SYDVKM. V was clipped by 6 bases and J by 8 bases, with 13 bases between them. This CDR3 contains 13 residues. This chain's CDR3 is CASSPGKGEKLFF. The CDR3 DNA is TGTGCCAGCAGCCCCGGGAAGGGAGAAAAACTGTTTTTT.

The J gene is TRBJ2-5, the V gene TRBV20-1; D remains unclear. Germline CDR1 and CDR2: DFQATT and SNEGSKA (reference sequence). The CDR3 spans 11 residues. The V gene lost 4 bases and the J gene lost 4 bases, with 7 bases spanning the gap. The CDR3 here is CSANFVETQYF. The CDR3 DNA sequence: TGCAGTGCTAACTTTGTAGAGACCCAGTACTTC.

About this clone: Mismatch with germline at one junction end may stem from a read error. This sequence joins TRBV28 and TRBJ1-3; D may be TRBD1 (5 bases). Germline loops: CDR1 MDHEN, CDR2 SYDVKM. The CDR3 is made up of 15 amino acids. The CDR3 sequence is CASSLWPGGGNTIYF. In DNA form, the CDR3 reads TGTGCCAGCAGTCTATGGCCCGGGGGAGGAAACACCATATATTTT.

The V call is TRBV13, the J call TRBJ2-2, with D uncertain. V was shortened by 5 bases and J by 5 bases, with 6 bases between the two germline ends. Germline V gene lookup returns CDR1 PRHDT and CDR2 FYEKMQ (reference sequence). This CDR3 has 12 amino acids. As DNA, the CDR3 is TGTGCCAGCAGCCTTTCGACCGGGGAGCTGTTTTTT. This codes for CASSLSTGELFF.

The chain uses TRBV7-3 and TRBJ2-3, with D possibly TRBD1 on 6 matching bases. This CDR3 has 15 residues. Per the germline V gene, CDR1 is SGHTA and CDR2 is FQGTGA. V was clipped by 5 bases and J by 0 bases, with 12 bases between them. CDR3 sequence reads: CASSITGKSTDTQYF. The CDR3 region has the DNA TGTGCCAGCAGCATTACAGGGAAGAGCACAGATACGCAGTATTTT.

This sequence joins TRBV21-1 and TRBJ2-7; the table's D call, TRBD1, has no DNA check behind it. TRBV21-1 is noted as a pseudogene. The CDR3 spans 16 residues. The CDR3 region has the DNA TGTGCCAGCAGCACCGGGGAGGGACAGGGGGCAGGGGAGCAGTACTTC. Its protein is CASSTGEGQGAGEQYF.

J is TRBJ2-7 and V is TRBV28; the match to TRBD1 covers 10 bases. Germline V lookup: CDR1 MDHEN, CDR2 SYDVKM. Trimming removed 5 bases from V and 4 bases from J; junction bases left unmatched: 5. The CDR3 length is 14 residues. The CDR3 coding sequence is TGTGCCAGCAGTACTCGGACAGGGGGATACGAGCAGTACTTC. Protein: CASSTRTGGYEQYF.

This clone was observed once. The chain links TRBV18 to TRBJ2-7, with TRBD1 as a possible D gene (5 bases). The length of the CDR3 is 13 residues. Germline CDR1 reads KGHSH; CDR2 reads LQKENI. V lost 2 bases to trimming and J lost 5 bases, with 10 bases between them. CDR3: CASSPSGFDEQYV. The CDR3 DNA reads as TGTGCCAGCTCACCATCAGGGTTCGACGAGCAGTACGTC.